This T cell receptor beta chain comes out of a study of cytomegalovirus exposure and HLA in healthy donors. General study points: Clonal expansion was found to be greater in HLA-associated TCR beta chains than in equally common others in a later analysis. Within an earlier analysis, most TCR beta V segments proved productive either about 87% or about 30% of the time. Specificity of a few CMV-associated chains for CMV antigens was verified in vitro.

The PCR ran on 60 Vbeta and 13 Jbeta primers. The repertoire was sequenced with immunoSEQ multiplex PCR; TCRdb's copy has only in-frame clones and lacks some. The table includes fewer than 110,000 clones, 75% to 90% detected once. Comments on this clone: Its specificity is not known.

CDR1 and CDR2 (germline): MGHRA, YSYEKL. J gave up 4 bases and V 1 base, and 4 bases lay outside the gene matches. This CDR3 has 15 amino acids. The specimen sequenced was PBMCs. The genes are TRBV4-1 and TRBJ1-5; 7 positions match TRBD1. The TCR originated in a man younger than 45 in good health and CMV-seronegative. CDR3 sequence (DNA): TGCGCCAGCAGCCAAGCGACAGGGACTAATCAGCCCCAGCATTTT. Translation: CASSQATGTNQPQHF.